The sequence of this TCR beta chain was determined in a study of cytomegalovirus exposure and HLA in healthy donors. General observations from the study: Later analysis suggested most CMV-associated TCR beta chains were HLA-restricted.

The PCR used 60 Vbeta and 13 Jbeta primers. Measured with immunoSEQ multiplex PCR; TCRdb has only the in-frame clones, and not every one. The top ten clones hold 2% to 3% of a sample with around 130,000 clones, 84% of them seen once. Trimming took 2 bases from V and 0 from J, leaving 12 bases between them. CDR3 length: 16 amino acids. Germline CDR1 and CDR2: SGDLS and YYNGEE. Points on this clone: Its antigen is as yet unknown.

This clonotype originated in a man in his forties or fifties in good health and CMV-seronegative. The genes are TRBV9 and TRBJ1-3; tentatively, D is TRBD1 (5 bases). Sequences were obtained from PBMCs. The CDR3 reads CASSVRQRSSGNTIYF. The CDR3 coding sequence is TGTGCCAGCAGCGTCCGACAGCGATCCTCTGGAAACACCATATATTTT.